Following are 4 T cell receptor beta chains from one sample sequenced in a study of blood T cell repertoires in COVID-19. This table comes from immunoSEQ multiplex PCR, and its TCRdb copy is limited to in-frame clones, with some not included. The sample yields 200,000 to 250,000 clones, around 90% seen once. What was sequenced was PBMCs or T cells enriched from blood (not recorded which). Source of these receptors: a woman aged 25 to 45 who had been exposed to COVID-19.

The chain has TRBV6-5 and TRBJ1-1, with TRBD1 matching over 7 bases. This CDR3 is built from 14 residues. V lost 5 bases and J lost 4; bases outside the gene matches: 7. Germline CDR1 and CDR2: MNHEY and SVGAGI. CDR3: CASSPDRRATEAFF. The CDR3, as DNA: TGTGCCAGCAGTCCGGACAGGCGGGCCACTGAAGCTTTCTTT.

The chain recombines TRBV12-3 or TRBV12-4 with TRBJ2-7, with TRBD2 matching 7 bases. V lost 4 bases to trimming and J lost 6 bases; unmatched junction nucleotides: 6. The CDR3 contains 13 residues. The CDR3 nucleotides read TGTGCCAGCAGTTCCGGACTAGGCCTCGAGCAGTACTTC. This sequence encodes CASSSGLGLEQYF.

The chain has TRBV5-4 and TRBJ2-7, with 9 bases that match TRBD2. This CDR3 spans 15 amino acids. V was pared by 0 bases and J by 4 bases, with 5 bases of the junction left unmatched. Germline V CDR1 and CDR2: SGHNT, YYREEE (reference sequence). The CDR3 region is CASSLGLAEDYEQYF. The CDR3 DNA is TGTGCCAGCAGCTTGGGACTAGCGGAAGATTACGAGCAGTACTTC.

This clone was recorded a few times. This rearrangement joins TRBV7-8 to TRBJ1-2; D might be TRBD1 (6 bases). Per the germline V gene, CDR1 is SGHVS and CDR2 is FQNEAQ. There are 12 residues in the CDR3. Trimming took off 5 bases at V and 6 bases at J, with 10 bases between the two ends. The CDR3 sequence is CASSPRDNGYTF. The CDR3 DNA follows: TGTGCCAGCAGCCCCCGGGACAATGGCTACACCTTC.